The T cell receptor (beta chain) under discussion was sequenced for a study of blood T cell repertoires in COVID-19 (dated by TCRdb to 2019 to 2021). A note on the overall study: Collaborator samples came from the United States, Italy and Spain and covered acute and convalescent phases of COVID-19. The prospective study material was composed of cDNA or gDNA derived from T cells, B-cell-depleted T cells, or PBMCs. The dataset comprised deeply sampled blood TCRbeta repertoires from subjects exposed to, actively infected with, or recovered from COVID-19. The repertoires were made available in a free public database intended to serve as a resource for research on the immune response to SARS-CoV-2. Samples were obtained from the ongoing ImmuneRACE study (first 160 participants) and from about 1,300 subjects provided by 6 global collaborators. Nearly every sample came with metadata listing a de-identified subject ID, COVID-19 status, age in years and sex. HLA class I and class II types, where available, came from metadata supplied by the sample provider rather than from assay-based typing.

What the research found in general, with its limitations: How much clinical and demographic metadata was included differed by source and by participant, and the metadata was provided uncurated.

TCRbeta CDR3 regions were amplified from genomic DNA by means of the immunoSEQ Assay, a bias-controlled multiplex PCR. The study's own analysis went as follows. Nucleated cell counts per sample were estimated from amplification of reference gene primers within the assay. Sequence reads were collapsed and filtered to measure the absolute abundance of every unique TCRbeta CDR3 rearrangement. Productive Simpson clonality was computed per sample as the square root of Simpson's diversity index over productive rearrangements. TCRdb took over this immuneACCESS table, retaining in-frame rearrangements with V and J assigned. Such tables are incomplete; in checked studies, under half of the missing clones stem from an unresolved V gene, and the remainder is unexplained. For V, J and clone size, that table is used; D and trimming come from the DNA. The sample table lists approximately 300,000 clones, 85% of them with a count of one. 1.9% of the sample goes to the ten largest clones.

Points on this clone: This clone's antigen is unknown. No base-level quality is on record; no much larger clone is a single base apart.

Looking up the germline V gene yields CDR1 SGDLS and CDR2 YYNGEE. The trim is 0 bases for V and 0 bases for J, with a gap of 11 bases between the germline ends. The cysteine opens and the phenylalanine closes a CDR3 of 16 amino acids. Left in the record is the CDR3 DNA by itself, 48 bases read in frame from the first base. In the prospective study, participants were about 18 to 100 years old, resided in about two dozen geographic areas of the United States, and were enrolled through a virtual design. To assign participants to cohorts, the prospective study relied on clinical history that participants themselves reported in a screening survey and a study questionnaire. Exposed participants had been in contact, within 2 weeks of entering the study, with a person who had a PCR-confirmed or clinician-diagnosed case of COVID-19. Mobile phlebotomists in the prospective study collected whole blood, serum and a nasopharyngeal or oropharyngeal swab from every participant. Participants in the prospective study had the option to provide additional blood draws and questionnaires over an approximately 2-month period. Prospective study blood samples were shipped either frozen or at room temperature before DNA extraction.

The receptor chain draws on TRBV9 and TRBJ2-3, with no reliable assignment of the D segment. The origin of this receptor is a woman aged 30 to 39 who had been exposed to COVID-19. Sample: PBMCs or T cells enriched from blood (not recorded which). The CDR3 protein sequence reads: CASSVGSADSTDTQYF. The DNA sequence follows: TGTGCCAGCAGCGTAGGAAGCGCAGATAGCACAGATACGCAGTATTTT.